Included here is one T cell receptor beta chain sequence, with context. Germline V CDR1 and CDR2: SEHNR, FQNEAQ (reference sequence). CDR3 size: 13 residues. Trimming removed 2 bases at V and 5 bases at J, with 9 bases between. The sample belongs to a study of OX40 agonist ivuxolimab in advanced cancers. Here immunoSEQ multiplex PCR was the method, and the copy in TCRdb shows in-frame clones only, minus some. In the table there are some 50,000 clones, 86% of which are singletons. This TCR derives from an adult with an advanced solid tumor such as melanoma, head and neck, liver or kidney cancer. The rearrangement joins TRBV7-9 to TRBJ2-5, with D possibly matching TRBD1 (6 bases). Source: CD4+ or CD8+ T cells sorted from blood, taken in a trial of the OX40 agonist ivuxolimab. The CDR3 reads CASSLSGVETQYF. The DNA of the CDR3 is TGTGCCAGCAGCTTATCAGGGGTTGAGACCCAGTACTTC.